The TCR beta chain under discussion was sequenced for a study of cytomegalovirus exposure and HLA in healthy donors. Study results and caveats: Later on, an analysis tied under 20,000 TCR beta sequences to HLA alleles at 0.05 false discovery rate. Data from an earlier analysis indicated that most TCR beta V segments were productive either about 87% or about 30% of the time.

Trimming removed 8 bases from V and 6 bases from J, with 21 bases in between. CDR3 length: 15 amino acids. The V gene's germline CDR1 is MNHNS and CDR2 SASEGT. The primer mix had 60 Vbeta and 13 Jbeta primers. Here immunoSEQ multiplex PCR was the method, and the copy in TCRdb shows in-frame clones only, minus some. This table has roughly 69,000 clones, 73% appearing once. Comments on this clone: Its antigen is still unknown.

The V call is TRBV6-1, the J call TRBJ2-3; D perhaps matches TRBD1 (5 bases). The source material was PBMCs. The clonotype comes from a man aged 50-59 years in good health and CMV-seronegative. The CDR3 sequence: CASGEPGHAGDTQYF. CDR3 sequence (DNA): TGTGCCAGCGGGGAACCTGGACACGCTGGGGATACGCAGTATTTT.